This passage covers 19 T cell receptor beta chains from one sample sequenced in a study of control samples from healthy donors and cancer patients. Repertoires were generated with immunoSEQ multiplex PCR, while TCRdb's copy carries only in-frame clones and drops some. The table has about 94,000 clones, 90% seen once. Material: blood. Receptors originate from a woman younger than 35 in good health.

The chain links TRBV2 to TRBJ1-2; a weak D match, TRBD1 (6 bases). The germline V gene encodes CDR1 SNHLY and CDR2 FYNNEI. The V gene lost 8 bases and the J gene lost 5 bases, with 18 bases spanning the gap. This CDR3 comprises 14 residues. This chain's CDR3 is CASGRDIAGYGYTF. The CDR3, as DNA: TGTGCCAGCGGAAGGGACATAGCCGGGTATGGCTACACCTTC.

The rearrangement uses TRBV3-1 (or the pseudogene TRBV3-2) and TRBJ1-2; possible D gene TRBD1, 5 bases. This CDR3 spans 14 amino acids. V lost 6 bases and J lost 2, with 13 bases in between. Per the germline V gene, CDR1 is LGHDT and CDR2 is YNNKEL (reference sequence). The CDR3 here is CASRPREGNYGYTF. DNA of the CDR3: TGTGCCAGCAGGCCCAGGGAGGGGAACTATGGCTACACCTTC.

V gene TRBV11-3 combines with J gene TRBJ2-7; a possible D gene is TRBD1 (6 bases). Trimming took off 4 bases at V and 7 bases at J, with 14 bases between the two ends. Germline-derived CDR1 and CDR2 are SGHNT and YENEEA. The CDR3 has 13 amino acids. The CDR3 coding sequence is TGTGCCAGCAGCTCCCAGGGGTCTGGAGAGCAGTACTTC. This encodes CASSSQGSGEQYF. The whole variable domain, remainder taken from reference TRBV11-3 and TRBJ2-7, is EAGVVQSPRYKIIEKKQPVAFWCNPISGHNTLYWYLQNLGQGPELLIRYENEEAVDDSQLPKDRFSAERLKGVDSTLKIQPAELGDSAVYLCASSSQGSGEQYFGPGTRLTVT.

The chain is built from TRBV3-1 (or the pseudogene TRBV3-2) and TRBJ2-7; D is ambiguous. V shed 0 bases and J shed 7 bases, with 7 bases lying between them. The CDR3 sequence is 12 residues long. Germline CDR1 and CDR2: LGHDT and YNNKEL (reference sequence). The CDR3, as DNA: TGTGCCAGCAGCCAAGACTGGGGTGAGCAGTACTTC. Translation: CASSQDWGEQYF.

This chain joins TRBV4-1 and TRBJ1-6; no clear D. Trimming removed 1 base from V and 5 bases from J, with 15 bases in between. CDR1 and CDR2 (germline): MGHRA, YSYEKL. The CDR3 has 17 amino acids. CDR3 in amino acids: CASSQGIPGYNNSPLHF. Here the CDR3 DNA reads TGCGCCAGCAGCCAAGGAATTCCCGGGTACAATAATTCACCCCTCCACTTT.

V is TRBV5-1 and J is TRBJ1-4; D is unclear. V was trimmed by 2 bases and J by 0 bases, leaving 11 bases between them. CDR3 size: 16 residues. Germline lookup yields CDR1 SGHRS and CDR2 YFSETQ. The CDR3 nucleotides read TGCGCCAGCAGCTTCGGAGGACTGGCAACTAATGAAAAACTGTTTTTT. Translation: CASSFGGLATNEKLFF.

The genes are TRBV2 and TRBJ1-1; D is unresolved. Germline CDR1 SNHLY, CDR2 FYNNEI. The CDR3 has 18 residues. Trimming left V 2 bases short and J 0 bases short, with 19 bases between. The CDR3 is CASSEFTLRPGMNTEAFF. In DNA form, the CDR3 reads TGTGCCAGCAGTGAATTCACTCTCCGGCCGGGTATGAACACTGAAGCTTTCTTT.

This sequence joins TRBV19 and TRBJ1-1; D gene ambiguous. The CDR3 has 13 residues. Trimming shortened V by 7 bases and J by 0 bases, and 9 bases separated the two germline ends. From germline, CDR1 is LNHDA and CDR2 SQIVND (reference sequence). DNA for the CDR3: TGTGCCAGTATAAGGGTACTGAACACTGAAGCTTTCTTT. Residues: CASIRVLNTEAFF.

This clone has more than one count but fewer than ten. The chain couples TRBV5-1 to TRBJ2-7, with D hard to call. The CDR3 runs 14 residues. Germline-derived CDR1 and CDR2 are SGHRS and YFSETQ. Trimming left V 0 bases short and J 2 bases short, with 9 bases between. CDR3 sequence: CASSLGLGPYEQYF. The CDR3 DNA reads TGCGCCAGCAGCTTGGGGCTTGGTCCCTACGAGCAGTACTTC.

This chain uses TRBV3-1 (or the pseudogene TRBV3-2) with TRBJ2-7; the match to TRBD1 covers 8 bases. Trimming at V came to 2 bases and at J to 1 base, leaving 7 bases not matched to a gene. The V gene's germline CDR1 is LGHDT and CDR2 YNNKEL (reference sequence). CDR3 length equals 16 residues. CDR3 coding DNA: TGTGCCAGCAGCCAAAACCCGGGACAGGTATCCTACGAGCAGTACTTC. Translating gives CASSQNPGQVSYEQYF.

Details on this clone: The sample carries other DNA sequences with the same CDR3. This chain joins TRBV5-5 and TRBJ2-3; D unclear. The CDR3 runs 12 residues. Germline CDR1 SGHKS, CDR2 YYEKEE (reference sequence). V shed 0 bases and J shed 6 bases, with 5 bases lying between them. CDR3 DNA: TGTGCCAGCAGCTTGGATGGGGATACGCAGTATTTT. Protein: CASSLDGDTQYF.

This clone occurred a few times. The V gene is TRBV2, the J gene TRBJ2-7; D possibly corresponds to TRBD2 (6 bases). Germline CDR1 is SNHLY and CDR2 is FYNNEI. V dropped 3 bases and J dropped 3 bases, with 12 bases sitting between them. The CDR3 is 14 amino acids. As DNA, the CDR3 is TGTGCCAGCAGTGACTTGGGGGGACTCTACGAGCAGTACTTC. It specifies CASSDLGGLYEQYF.

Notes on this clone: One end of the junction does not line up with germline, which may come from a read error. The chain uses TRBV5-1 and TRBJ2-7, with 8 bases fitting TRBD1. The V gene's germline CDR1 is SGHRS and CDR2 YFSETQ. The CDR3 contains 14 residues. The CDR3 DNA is TGCGCCAGCAGCTCGACAGGGGCCTCCCACGAGCAGTACTTC. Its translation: CASSSTGASHEQYF.

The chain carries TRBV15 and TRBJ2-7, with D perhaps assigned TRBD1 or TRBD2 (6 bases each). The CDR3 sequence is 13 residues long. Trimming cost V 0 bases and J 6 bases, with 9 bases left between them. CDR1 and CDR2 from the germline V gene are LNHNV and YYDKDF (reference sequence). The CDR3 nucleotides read TGTGCCACCAGCAGAGATAAGGGGGGCGAGCAGTACTTC. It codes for CATSRDKGGEQYF.

The CDR3 reads CASSEGRQAYGYTF. The DNA of the CDR3 is TGTGCCAGCAGTGAAGGACGACAGGCCTATGGCTACACCTTC. This chain links TRBV6-1 with TRBJ1-2, with a possible D match to TRBD1 (6 bases). V gave up 1 base and J gave up 4 bases, with 10 bases separating them. CDR1 is MNHNS and CDR2 is SASEGT in the germline V gene. The CDR3 is 14 residues long.

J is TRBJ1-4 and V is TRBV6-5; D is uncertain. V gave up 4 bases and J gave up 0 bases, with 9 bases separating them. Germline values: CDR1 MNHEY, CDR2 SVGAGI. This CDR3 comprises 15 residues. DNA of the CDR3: TGTGCCAGCAGTTCTCCGACGGCAACTAATGAAAAACTGTTTTTT. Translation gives CASSSPTATNEKLFF.

The CDR3 DNA reads TGTGCCAGCAGCCAAGGGACAGTCAATGAGCAGTTCTTC. The encoded protein is CASSQGTVNEQFF. This sequence joins TRBV3-1 (or the pseudogene TRBV3-2) and TRBJ2-1, with D maybe TRBD1 (6 bases). CDR1 and CDR2 from the germline V gene are LGHDT and YNNKEL (reference sequence). Between the trimmed V and J ends, which lost 1 base and 6 bases, there was a span of 7 bases. This CDR3 spans 13 amino acids.

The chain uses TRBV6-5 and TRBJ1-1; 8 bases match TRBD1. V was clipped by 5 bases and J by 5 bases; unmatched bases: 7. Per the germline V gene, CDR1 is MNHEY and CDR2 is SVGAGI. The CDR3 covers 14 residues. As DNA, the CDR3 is TGTGCCAGCAGTCGGAACAGGGGGGAAACTGAAGCTTTCTTT. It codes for CASSRNRGETEAFF.

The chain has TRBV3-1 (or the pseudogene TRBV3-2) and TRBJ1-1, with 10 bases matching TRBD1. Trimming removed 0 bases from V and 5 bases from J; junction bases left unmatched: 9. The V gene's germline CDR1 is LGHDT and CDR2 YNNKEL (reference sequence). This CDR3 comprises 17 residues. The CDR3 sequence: CASSQENRDRGGTEAFF. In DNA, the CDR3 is TGTGCCAGCAGCCAAGAAAATAGGGACAGGGGAGGGACTGAAGCTTTCTTT.